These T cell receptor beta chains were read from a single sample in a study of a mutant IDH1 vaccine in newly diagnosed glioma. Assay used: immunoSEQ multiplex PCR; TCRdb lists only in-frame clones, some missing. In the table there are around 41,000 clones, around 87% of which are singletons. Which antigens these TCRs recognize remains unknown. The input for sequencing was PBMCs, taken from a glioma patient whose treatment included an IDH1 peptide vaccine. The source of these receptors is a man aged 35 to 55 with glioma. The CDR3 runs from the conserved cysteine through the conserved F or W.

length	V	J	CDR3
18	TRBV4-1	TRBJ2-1	CASSQGRLAGGPRGEQFF
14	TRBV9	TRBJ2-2	CASSVSGGSGELFF
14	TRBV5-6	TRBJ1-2	CATKIRGNYYGYTF
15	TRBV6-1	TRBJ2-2	CASSLGDRDTGELFF
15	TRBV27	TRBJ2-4	CASSPRGRGQNIQYF
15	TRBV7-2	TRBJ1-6	CASSLAGPPNSPLHF
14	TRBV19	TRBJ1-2	CASSPPGKNYGYTF
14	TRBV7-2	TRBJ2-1	CASSLESGVNEQFF
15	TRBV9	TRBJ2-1	CASSEGSGKHNEQFF
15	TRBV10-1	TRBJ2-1	CASSESWGPFGEQFF
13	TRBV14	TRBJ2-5	CASSLERVETQYF
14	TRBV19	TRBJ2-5	CATEATGSQETQYF
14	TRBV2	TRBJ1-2	CASSEKGSFYGYTF
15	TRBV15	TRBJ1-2	CATSRDRGSSYGYTF
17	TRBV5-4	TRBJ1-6	CASSLSGGQGFNSPLHF
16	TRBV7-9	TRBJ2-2	CASSLSRIGSAGELFF
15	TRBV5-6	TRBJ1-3	CASSLPTSPGNTIYF
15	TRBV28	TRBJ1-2	CASSLPLQGNYGYTF
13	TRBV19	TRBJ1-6	CASSRNINSPLHF
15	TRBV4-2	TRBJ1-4	CASSQAATTNEKLFF
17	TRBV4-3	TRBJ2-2	CASSQGTGAGVAGELFF
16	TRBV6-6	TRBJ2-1	CASSFSAASSYNEQFF
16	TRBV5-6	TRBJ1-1	CASSSTPTGERAEAFF
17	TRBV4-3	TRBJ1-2	CASSQDWRGVRYYGYTF
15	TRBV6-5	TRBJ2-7	CASSPWTDSSYEQYF
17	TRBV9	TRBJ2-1	CASSVDLAGDFGDEQFF
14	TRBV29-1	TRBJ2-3	CSACSGQGTDTQYF
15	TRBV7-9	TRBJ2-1	CASSSLAGRPNEQFF
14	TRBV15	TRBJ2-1	CATSPGLVVSEQFF
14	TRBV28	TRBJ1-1	CASSFRGSGDKAFF
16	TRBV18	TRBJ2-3	CASSLRQIPSTDTQYF
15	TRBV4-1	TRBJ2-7	CASSQDRGRSYEQYF
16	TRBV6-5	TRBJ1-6	CASSYSRHHYNSPLHF
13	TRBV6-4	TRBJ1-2	CLDGYPANYGYTF
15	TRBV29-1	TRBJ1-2	CSVDPTGGQNYGYTF
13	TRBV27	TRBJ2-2	CASTRAGHGELFF
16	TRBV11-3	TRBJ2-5	CASSLGLAGGKEIQYF
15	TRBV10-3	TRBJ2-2	CAISDGTAYTGELFF
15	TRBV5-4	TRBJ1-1	CASSLGPRAGTEAFF